These 30 T cell receptor beta chains were sequenced from one sample in a study of CXCR3-negative and CXCR3-positive naive CD8 T cells. UMI-tagged TRB cDNA libraries were built via 5' RACE. From the 5' RACE reads, TCRdb lists one entry per CDR3 protein and no DNA. The listing records around 24,000 distinct CDR3 sequences. The material sequenced was naive CXCR3- CD8+ T cells from blood. Subset: CD45RO-CCR7+CD27+CD95- naive CD8+ T cells lacking CXCR3 (TNR3-). These TCRs come from a human donor in good health. Some clones in this sample may be carry-over from other donors' samples.

This chain joins TRBV12-3 or TRBV12-4 and TRBJ2-5. The CDR3 totals 11 residues. The chain's CDR3 is CASSLMETQYF.

This sequence joins TRBV7-9 and TRBJ1-2; as DNA is missing, the TRBD1 call by TCRdb cannot be tested. CDR3 size: 15 residues. From germline, CDR1 is SEHNR and CDR2 FQNEAQ (reference sequence). CDR3 loop: CASSLGTGVNYGYTF.

CDR3 protein: CASRDHGSSGANVLTF. The J gene is TRBJ2-6, the V gene TRBV28. CDR3 length equals 16 residues. Germline V gene lookup returns CDR1 MDHEN and CDR2 SYDVKM. The full variable domain, in which reference TRBV28 and TRBJ2-6 provide the parts outside the CDR3, is DVKVTQSSRYLVKRTGEKVFLECVQDMDHENMFWYRQDPGLGLRLIYFSYDVKMKEKGDIPEGYSVSREKKERFSLILESASTNQTSMYLCASRDHGSSGANVLTFGAGSRLTVL.

The gene calls are TRBV5-1 and TRBJ2-1. This CDR3 is 12 amino acids long. Germline V gene lookup returns CDR1 SGHRS and CDR2 YFSETQ. The CDR3 sequence is CASSLEYNEQFF.

The J gene is TRBJ2-2, the V gene TRBV6-5; the D call from TCRdb, TRBD2, cannot be confirmed without DNA. This CDR3 contains 14 residues. Germline V CDR1 and CDR2: MNHEY, SVGAGI. The CDR3 loop is CASRVAGRTGELFF.

The rearrangement joins TRBV7-8 to TRBJ2-7; TCRdb selects TRBD1, and the lack of DNA leaves this call unchecked. CDR3 length equals 14 residues. Germline V gene lookup returns CDR1 SGHVS and CDR2 FQNEAQ. This CDR3 reads CASSAGQGWYEQYF.

This sequence joins TRBV7-2 and TRBJ2-1; TCRdb lists TRBD1, though no DNA is available to test this call. Germline-derived CDR1 and CDR2 are SGHTA and FQGNSA. There are 14 residues in the CDR3. The CDR3 sequence is CASSERTVYNEQFF.

This chain uses TRBV7-9 with TRBJ2-1; TCRdb's D gene call, TRBD2, goes unchecked for lack of DNA. The germline V gene encodes CDR1 SEHNR and CDR2 FQNEAQ (reference sequence). The CDR3 length is 17 residues. CDR3: CASSPGTSGIRYNEQFF.

The V call is TRBV10-3, the J call TRBJ2-7; as DNA is missing, the TRBD2 call by TCRdb cannot be tested. The CDR3 totals 12 residues. Germline V gene data show CDR1 as ENHRY and CDR2 as SYGVKD. Here the CDR3 reads CATEGTLYEQYF.

V is TRBV29-1 and J is TRBJ2-7; checking the TCRdb D call of TRBD2 is not possible without DNA. The CDR3 runs 12 residues. Germline-derived CDR1 and CDR2 are SQVTM and ANQGSEA. CDR3 residues: CSVELAGNEQYF.

The J gene is TRBJ2-5, the V gene TRBV18; TCRdb designates TRBD2, a call that cannot be tested without DNA. Germline V lookup: CDR1 KGHSH, CDR2 LQKENI. CDR3 length: 14 residues. CDR3: CASSPPRAGETQYF.

This clonotype is called medium-sized based on its frequency. This rearrangement joins TRBV10-3 to TRBJ1-6; TCRdb selects TRBD1, and the lack of DNA leaves this call unchecked. The CDR3 runs to 13 residues. Germline V gene lookup returns CDR1 ENHRY and CDR2 SYGVKD. Here the CDR3 reads CATLDPGGSPLHF.

This clonotype is called medium-sized based on its frequency. The chain uses TRBV28 and TRBJ2-3; without DNA, the TCRdb call of TRBD2 cannot be checked. This CDR3 has 16 amino acids. Germline V gene data show CDR1 as MDHEN and CDR2 as SYDVKM. The CDR3 reads CASRAVAGGTTDTQYF.

J is TRBJ2-1 and V is TRBV7-4; the D call of TRBD2 rests on TCRdb alone, since no DNA is present to check it. Germline assignment: CDR1 SGHVT and CDR2 SQSDAQ. The CDR3 is 18 residues long. The CDR3 protein is CASSPSGGRLIAYNEQFF.

The chain uses TRBV10-2 and TRBJ2-5; absent DNA, TCRdb's TRBD2 call cannot be checked. The germline gives CDR1 WSHSY, CDR2 SAAADI. The CDR3 runs to 15 residues. The CDR3 sequence: CASSDPSDYQETQYF.

This sequence joins TRBV19 and TRBJ2-7; as DNA is missing, the TRBD1 call by TCRdb cannot be tested. Germline V gene sequence: CDR1 LNHDA, CDR2 SQIVND (reference sequence). CDR3 size: 16 residues. CDR3: CASKGQGMSSPYEQYF.

The chain has TRBV18 and TRBJ2-1; TCRdb's D gene call, TRBD1, goes unchecked for lack of DNA. Germline lookup yields CDR1 KGHSH and CDR2 LQKENI. This CDR3 is 12 amino acids long. This CDR3 is CASSGAHNEQFF.

The chain links TRBV12-3 or TRBV12-4 to TRBJ1-5. The length of the CDR3 is 12 residues. The CDR3 sequence: CASSLEDQPQHF.

The V call is TRBV27, the J call TRBJ1-2. Germline loops: CDR1 MNHEY, CDR2 SMNVEV (reference sequence). This CDR3 region has 13 residues. This CDR3 reads CASSFSETYGYTF.

This chain connects TRBV29-1 to TRBJ2-2; TCRdb's assignment of TRBD1 cannot be checked, as there is no DNA. This CDR3 has 14 amino acids. CDR1 and CDR2 (germline): SQVTM, ANQGSEA. The CDR3 sequence is CSVEVGQATGELFF.

V and J are TRBV29-1 and TRBJ2-7. Germline V gene data show CDR1 as SQVTM and CDR2 as ANQGSEA. The CDR3 runs 12 residues. This chain's CDR3 is CSVERQPYEQYF.

The V call is TRBV29-1, the J call TRBJ2-7. The CDR3 is made up of 12 amino acids. Per the germline V gene, CDR1 is SQVTM and CDR2 is ANQGSEA. CDR3 sequence: CSVEGRTYEQYF.

The genes are TRBV6-5 and TRBJ1-2; there is no DNA to check the TCRdb D call of TRBD1. Germline-derived CDR1 and CDR2 are MNHEY and SVGAGI. This CDR3 comprises 15 residues. CDR3 in amino acids: CASSPHEGGNYGYTF.

This chain joins TRBV29-1 and TRBJ2-1; the D call from TCRdb, TRBD1, cannot be confirmed without DNA. CDR3 length: 12 amino acids. Germline CDR1 SQVTM, CDR2 ANQGSEA. CDR3 sequence: CSGQGLSNEQFF.

This chain uses TRBV6-2 or TRBV6-3 with TRBJ2-2. The germline V gene encodes CDR1 MNHEY and CDR2 SVGEGT. The CDR3 consists of 14 residues. CDR3 in amino acids: CASSWKPETGELFF.

This chain joins TRBV7-6 and TRBJ2-2; TCRdb lists TRBD2, though no DNA is available to test this call. CDR3 size: 18 residues. Germline V gene data show CDR1 as SGHVS and CDR2 as FNYEAQ. CDR3 sequence reads: CASSLLLASGVNTGELFF.

The chain combines TRBV29-1 with TRBJ1-1. CDR1 is SQVTM, CDR2 ANQGSEA, per germline. The CDR3 totals 13 residues. This chain's CDR3 is CSVGDLGSTEAFF.

The chain joins TRBV20-1 to TRBJ2-7; TCRdb designates TRBD1, a call that cannot be tested without DNA. The CDR3 covers 15 residues. Germline CDR1 and CDR2: DFQATT and SNEGSKA (reference sequence). The CDR3 is CSAEGGDRANYEQYF.

This clonotype registers medium-sized by frequency. V and J are TRBV21-1 and TRBJ2-3; TCRdb reports TRBD2, a call that lacks DNA to check it against. TRBV21-1 is a pseudogene segment. The CDR3 has 13 amino acids. The CDR3 reads CASGLAVPDTQYF.

The V gene is TRBV4-2, the J gene TRBJ2-3; without DNA, the TCRdb call of TRBD2 cannot be checked. This CDR3 has 17 residues. The germline CDR1 and CDR2 sequences are LGHNA and YNFKEQ. CDR3 amino acids: CASSQDYREGRTDTQYF.